The subject of this entry is one T cell receptor (beta chain). Its specificity is not known. The CDR3 is 15 amino acids. CDR1 is MNHEY, CDR2 SMNVEV, per germline (reference sequence). V lost 6 bases to trimming and J lost 1 base; unmatched junction nucleotides: 6. The data belong to a study of T-cell reconstitution after alpha-beta-depleted transplantation in children. Study-level findings and limits: T-cell numbers and diversity, one year after transplant, stemmed largely from T cells that were newly produced. In patients about two months after transplant, alpha-beta T cells reportedly arose from several hundred expanded graft clones.

The TCRbeta library incorporated unique molecular identifiers. TCRdb reprocessed the PCR reads with MiXCR, giving one entry per CDR3 protein. This table holds about 600,000 distinct CDR3 sequences, 13% found once. The J gene is TRBJ1-5, the V gene TRBV27; 7 nucleotides align to TRBD1. Material: PBMCs, mostly from graft donor cells, obtained 360 days after TCRalphabeta/CD19-depleted stem cell transplant. This TCR came from a male patient between 10 and 17 years old who had a stem cell transplant for acute myeloid leukemia, so the T cells may come from the graft donor. CDR3 bases: TGTGCCAGCAGACAGGGGACAGAGAGCAATCAGCCCCAGCATTTT. Its protein is CASRQGTESNQPQHF.